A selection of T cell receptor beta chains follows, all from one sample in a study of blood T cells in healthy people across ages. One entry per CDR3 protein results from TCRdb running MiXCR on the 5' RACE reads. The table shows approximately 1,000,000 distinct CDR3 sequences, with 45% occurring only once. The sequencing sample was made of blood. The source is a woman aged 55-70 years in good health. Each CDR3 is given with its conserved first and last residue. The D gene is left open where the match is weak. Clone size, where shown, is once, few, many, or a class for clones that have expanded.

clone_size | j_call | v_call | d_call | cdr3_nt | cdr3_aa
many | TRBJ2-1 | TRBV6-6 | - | TGTGCCAGCAGTCTCCGGCTGACTGAGCAGTTCTTC | CASSLRLTEQFF
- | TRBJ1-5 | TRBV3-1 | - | TGTGCCAGCAGCCAAGGCCCCAAGGGGCAGCCCCAGCATTTT | CASSQGPKGQPQHF
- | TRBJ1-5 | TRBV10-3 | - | TGTGCCATCAGTGAGTCGGGGACCTGGGGCCACCCGGATCAGCCCCAGCATTTT | CAISESGTWGHPDQPQHF
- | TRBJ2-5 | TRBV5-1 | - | TGCGCCGGCAGCTTGAGTCCTCGAATTTCCCAAGAGACCCAGTACTTC | CAGSLSPRISQETQYF
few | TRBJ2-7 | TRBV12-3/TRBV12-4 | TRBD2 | TGTGCCAGCAGTCCAGGACTAGCGGGAGCCCGGGAGTACTTC | CASSPGLAGAREYF
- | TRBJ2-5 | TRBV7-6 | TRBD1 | TGTGCCAGCAGCTTAGCGTCATGGACAGGGGAGATGAAGACCCAGTACTTC | CASSLASWTGEMKTQYF
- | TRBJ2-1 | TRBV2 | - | TGTGCCAGCATGGGACAGGGTAGAGCGGGAGGGCTGAGTCCCTACAATGAGCAGTTCTTC | CASMGQGRAGGLSPYNEQFF
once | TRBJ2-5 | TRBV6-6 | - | TGTGCCAGCACCCAACCCAGAGGGGGTGAAGAGACCCAGTACTTC | CASTQPRGGEETQYF
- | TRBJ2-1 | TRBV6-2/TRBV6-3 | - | TGTGCCAGCAGTTACCCCCCGGACTCAGCCTACAATGAGCAGTTCTTC | CASSYPPDSAYNEQFF
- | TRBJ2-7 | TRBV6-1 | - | TGTGCCAGCAGTGCCACGGCGGGGTTTTACTACGAGCAGTACTTC | CASSATAGFYYEQYF
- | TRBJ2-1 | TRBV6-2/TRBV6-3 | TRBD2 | TGTGCCAGCCTCAAGGGACTACTTAACAATGAGCAGTTCTTC | CASLKGLLNNEQFF
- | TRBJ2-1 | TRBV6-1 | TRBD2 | TGTGCCAGCAGTGACGGACTAGCGGAAAGCTCCTACAATGAGCAGTTCTTC | CASSDGLAESSYNEQFF
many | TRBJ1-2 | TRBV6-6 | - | TGTGCCAGCAGTTACGCAGGGGATGGCTACACCTTC | CASSYAGDGYTF
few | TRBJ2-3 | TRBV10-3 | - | TGTGCCATCAGTGTAAGACAGAGCACAGATACGCAGTATTTT | CAISVRQSTDTQYF
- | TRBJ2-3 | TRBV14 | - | TGTGCCAGCAGCCACAGCCGCAACACAGATACGCAGTATTTT | CASSHSRNTDTQYF
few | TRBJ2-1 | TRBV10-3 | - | TGTGCCATCAGTGAGGAGGGGGGGGGCAGCTCCTACAATGAGCAGTTCTTC | CAISEEGGGSSYNEQFF
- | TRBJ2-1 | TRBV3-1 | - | TGTGCCAGCAGCCAGAGTACGGTCCTCGGGGGCAATGAGCAGTTCTTC | CASSQSTVLGGNEQFF
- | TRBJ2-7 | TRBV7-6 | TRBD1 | TGTGCCAGCAGCTTACTTGACAGGGGAGGCGAGCAGTACTTC | CASSLLDRGGEQYF
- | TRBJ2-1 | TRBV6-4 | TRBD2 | TGTGCCAGCAGTAAACGACTAGCGCATGAGCAGTTCTTC | CASSKRLAHEQFF
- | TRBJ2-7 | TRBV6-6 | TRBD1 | TGTGCCAGCAGGGAAACGGGACAGGGCTACGAGCAGTGCTTC | CASRETGQGYEQCF
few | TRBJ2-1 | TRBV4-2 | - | TGTGCCAGCAGCCGACGTGTGAGCGTAGACAATGAGCAGTTCTTC | CASSRRVSVDNEQFF
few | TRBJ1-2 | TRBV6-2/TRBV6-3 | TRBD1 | TGTGCCAGCAGTTACGGGACAGGGGTCTATGGCTACACCTTC | CASSYGTGVYGYTF
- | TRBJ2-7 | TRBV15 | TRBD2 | TGTGCCACCCAGCGGGACTTATACAATGAGCAGTACTTC | CATQRDLYNEQYF
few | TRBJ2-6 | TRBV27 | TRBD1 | TGTGCCAGCAGTCCGACAGGGGGCGGTGGGGCCAACGTCCTGACTTTC | CASSPTGGGGANVLTF
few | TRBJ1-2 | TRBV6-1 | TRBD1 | TGTGCCAGCAGACCGGACAGGGGCGTAAACGCTAACTATGGCTACACCTTC | CASRPDRGVNANYGYTF
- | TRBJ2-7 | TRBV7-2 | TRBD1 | TGTGCCAGCAGCGGGACAGCGATCGAGCAGTACTTC | CASSGTAIEQYF
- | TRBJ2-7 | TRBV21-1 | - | TGTGCCAGCAGCAATGAAAAGCCAGGGTGGGCTACCTACGAGCAGTACTTC | CASSNEKPGWATYEQYF
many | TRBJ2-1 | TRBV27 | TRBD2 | TGTGCCAGCAGTTTGGGACTAGGGGGTGAGCAGTTCTTC | CASSLGLGGEQFF
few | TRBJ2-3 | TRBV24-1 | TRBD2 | TGTGCCATCGCGAAGCGGGAGGGCCTTGGTGATACGCAGTATTTT | CAIAKREGLGDTQYF
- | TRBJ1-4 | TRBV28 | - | TGTGCCAGCCGAAAGGGGGTGGAAAAACTGTTTTTT | CASRKGVEKLFF
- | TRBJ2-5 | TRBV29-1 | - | TGCAGCGTTGGGGCTAGCGTTGAGCAGTACTTC | CSVGASVEQYF
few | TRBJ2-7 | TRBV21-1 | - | TGTGCCAGCAGCAAAGTCGGCGGAGAGTACGAGCAGTACTTC | CASSKVGGEYEQYF
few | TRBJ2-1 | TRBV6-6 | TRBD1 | TGTGCCAGCAGTCCCCGGGACAGGGGCTTCAATGAGCAGTTCTTC | CASSPRDRGFNEQFF
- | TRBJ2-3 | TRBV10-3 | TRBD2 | TGTGCCATCAGTGGTCTAGCGGGAGTTGAGGGAAGCACAGATACGCAGTATTTT | CAISGLAGVEGSTDTQYF
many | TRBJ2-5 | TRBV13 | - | TGTGCCAGCAGCTTGGCAGGGGATGAGACCCAGTACTTC | CASSLAGDETQYF
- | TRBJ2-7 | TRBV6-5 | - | TGTGCCAGCAGTTACTCGAGGGGGACAAACTACGAGCAGTACTTC | CASSYSRGTNYEQYF
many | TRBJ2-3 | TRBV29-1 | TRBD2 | TGCAGCGCTGGTACTAGCGGGAGTGGAGATACGCAGTATTTT | CSAGTSGSGDTQYF
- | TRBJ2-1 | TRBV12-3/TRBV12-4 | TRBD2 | TGTGCCAGCAGTTTATCTCTCCGACTAGCGGGCGGGGTTGAGCAGTTCTTC | CASSLSLRLAGGVEQFF
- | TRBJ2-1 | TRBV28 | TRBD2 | TGTGCCAGCAGTGGACGACTAGCGGGAGGGAATGAGCAGTTCTTC | CASSGRLAGGNEQFF
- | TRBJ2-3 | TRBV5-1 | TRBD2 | TGCGCCAGCAGCTTGATGACTAGCGGGAGGACAGATACGCAGTATTTT | CASSLMTSGRTDTQYF
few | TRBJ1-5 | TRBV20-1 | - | TGCAGTGCTGGAGCCTTTAGCAATCAGCCCCAGCATTTT | CSAGAFSNQPQHF